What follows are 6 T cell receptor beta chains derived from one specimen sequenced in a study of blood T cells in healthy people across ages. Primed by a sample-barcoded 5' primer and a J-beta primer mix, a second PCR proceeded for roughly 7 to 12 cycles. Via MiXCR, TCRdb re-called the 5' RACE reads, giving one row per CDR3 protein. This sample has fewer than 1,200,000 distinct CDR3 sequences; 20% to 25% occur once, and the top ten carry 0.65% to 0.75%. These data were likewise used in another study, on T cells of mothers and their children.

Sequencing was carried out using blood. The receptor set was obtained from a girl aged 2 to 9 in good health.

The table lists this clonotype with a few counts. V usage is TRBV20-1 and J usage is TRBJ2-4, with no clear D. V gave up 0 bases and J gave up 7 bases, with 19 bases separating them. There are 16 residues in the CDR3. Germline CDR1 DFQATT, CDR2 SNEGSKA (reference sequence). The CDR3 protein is CSARDSPGLGRNIQYF. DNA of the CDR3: TGCAGTGCTAGAGATTCCCCGGGCCTCGGTCGGAACATTCAGTACTTC.

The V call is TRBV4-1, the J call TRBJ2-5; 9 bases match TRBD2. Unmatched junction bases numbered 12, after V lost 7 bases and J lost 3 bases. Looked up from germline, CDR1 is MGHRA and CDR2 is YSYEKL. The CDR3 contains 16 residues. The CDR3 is CASIELIAGAKETQYF. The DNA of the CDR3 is TGCGCCAGCATCGAACTGATAGCGGGAGCGAAAGAGACCCAGTACTTC.

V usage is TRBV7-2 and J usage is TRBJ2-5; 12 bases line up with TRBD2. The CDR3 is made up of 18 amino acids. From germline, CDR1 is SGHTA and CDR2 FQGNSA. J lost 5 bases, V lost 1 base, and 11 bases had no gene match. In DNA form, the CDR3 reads TGTGCCAGCAGCTTAGATTCGGCTAGCGGGAGGGGAAGGGAGACCCAGTACTTC. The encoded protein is CASSLDSASGRGRETQYF. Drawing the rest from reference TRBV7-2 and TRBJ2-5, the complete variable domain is GAGVSQSPSNKVTEKGKDVELRCDPISGHTALYWYRQSLGQGLEFLIYFQGNSAPDKSGLPSDRFSAERTGGSVSTLTIQRTQQEDSAVYLCASSLDSASGRGRETQYFGPGTRLLVL.

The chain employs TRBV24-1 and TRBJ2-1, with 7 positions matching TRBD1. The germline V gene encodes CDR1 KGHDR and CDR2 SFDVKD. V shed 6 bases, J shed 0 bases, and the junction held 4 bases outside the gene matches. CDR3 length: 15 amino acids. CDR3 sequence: CATSLTGSSYNEQFF. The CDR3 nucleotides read TGTGCCACCAGTTTGACAGGGAGCTCCTACAATGAGCAGTTCTTC.

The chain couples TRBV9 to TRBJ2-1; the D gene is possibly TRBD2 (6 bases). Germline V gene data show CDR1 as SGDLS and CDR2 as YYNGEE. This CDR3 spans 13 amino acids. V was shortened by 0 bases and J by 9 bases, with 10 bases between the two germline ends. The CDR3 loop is CASSVVGEVEQFF. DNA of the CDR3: TGTGCCAGCAGCGTAGTGGGGGAGGTTGAGCAGTTCTTC.

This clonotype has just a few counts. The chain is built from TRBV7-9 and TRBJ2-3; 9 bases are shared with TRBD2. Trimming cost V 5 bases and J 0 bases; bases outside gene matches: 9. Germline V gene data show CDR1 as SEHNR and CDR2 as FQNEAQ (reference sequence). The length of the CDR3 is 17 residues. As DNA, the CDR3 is TGTGCCAGCAGCCGCTACAGAAGCGGGGGGAGCACAGATACGCAGTATTTT. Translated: CASSRYRSGGSTDTQYF.